This T cell receptor (beta chain) stems from a study of cytomegalovirus exposure and HLA in healthy donors. General study findings and limits: Cytomegalovirus-associated status was assigned to roughly 160 TCR beta chains. As was reported, the classifier diagnosed cytomegalovirus status with high specificity and sensitivity. A few CMV-associated chains were confirmed in vitro to be specific for CMV antigens.

CDR1 is LNHDA and CDR2 is SQIVND in the germline V gene (reference sequence). After removal of 3 bases from V and 4 bases from J, the junction contained 9 bases not matched to a gene. The CDR3 loop spans 16 amino acids. Assay used: immunoSEQ multiplex PCR; TCRdb lists only in-frame clones, some missing. The profile shows tens of thousands of clones, around 95% of them singletons. Of note for this clone: Its target is not known.

The V and J genes are TRBV19 and TRBJ1-1; the match to TRBD1 covers 9 bases. This receptor was identified in a woman in her late teens or twenties in good health and CMV-seropositive. The sequenced sample was PBMCs. The CDR3 DNA reads as TGTGCCAGTAGTATCAGTACAGGGGGCGTTATCACTGAAGCTTTCTTT. It yields the protein CASSISTGGVITEAFF.